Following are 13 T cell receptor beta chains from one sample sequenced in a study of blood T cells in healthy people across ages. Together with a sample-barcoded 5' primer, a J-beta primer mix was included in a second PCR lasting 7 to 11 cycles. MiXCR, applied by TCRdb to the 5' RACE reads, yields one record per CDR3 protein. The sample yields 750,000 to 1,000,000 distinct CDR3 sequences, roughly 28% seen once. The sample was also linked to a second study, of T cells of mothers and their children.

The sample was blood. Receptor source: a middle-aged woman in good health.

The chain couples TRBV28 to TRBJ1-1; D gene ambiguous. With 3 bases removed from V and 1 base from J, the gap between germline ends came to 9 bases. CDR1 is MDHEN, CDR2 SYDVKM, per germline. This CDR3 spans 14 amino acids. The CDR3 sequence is CASSFDHRNTEAFF. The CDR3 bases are TGTGCCAGCAGTTTTGATCATAGGAACACTGAAGCTTTCTTT.

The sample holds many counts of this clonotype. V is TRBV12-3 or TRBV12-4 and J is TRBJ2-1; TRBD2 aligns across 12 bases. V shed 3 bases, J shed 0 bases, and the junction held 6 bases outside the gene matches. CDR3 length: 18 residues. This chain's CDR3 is CASSLTSGGPSSYNEQFF. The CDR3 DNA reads TGTGCCAGCAGTTTGACTAGCGGGGGCCCGAGCTCCTACAATGAGCAGTTCTTC.

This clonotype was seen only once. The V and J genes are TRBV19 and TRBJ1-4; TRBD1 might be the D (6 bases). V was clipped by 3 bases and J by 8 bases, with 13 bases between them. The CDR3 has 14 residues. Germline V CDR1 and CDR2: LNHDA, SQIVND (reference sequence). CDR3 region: CASSMDRLGEKLFF. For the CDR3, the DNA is TGTGCCAGTAGTATGGACAGACTAGGAGAAAAACTGTTTTTT.

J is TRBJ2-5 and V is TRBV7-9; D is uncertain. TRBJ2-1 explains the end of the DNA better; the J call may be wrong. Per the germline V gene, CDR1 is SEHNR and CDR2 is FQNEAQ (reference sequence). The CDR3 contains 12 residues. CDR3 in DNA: TGTGCCAGCAGCAACACCAAAGAGACCCAGTTCTTC. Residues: CASSNTKETQFF.

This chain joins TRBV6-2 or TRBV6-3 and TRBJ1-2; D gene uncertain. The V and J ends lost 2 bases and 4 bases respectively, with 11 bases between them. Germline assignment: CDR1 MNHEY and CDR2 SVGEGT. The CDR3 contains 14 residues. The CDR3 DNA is TGTGCCAGCAGTTACGTCTCCGGATCCTATGGCTACACCTTC. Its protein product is CASSYVSGSYGYTF.

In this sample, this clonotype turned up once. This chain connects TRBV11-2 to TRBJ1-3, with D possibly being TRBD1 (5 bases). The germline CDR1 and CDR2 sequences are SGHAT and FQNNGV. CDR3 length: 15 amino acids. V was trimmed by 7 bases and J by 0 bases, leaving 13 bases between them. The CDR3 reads CASKEQAISGNTIYF. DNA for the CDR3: TGTGCCAGCAAAGAACAGGCAATCTCTGGAAACACCATATATTTT.

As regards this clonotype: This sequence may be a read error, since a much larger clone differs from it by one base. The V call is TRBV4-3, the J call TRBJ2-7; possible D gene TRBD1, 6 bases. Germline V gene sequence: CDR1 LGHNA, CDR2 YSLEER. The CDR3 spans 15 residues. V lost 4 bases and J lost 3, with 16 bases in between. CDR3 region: CASSPGSIQGYEQYF. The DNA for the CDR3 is TGCGCCAGCAGCCCGGGATCAATACAGGGCTACGAGCAGTACTTC.

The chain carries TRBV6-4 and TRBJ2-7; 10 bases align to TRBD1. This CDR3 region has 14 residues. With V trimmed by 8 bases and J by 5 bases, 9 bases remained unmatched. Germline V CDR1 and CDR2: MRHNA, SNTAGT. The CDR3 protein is CASRTGGGRDEQYF. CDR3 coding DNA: TGTGCCAGCCGGACAGGGGGAGGGAGGGACGAGCAGTACTTC.

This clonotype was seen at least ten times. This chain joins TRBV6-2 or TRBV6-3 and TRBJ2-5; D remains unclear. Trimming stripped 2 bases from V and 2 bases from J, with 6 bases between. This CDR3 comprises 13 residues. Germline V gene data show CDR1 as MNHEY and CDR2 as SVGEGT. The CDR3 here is CASSYQDQETQYF. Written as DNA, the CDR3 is TGTGCCAGCAGTTACCAGGATCAAGAGACCCAGTACTTC.

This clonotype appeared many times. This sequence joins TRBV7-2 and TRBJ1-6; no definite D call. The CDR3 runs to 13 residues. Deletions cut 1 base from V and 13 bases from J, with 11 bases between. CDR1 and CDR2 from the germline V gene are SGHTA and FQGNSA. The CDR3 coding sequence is TGTGCCAGCAGCTTAGTGCCGGAGTCTCCCCTCCACTTT. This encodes CASSLVPESPLHF.

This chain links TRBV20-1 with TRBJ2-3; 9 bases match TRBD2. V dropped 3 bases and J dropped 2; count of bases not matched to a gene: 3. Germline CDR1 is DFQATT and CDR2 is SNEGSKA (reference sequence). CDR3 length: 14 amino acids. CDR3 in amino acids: CSARTSGYTDTQYF. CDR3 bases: TGCAGTGCTAGGACTAGCGGTTACACAGATACGCAGTATTTT.

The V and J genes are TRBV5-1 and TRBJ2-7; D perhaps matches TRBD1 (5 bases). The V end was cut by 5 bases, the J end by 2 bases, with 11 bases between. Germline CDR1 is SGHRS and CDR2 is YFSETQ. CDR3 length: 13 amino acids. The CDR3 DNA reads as TGCGCCAGCAGGACAGAAACCACCTACGAGCAGTACTTC. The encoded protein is CASRTETTYEQYF. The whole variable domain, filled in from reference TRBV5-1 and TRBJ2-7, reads KAGVTQTPRYLIKTRGQQVTLSCSPISGHRSVSWYQQTPGQGLQFLFEYFSETQRNKGNFPGRFSGRQFSNSRSEMNVSTLELGDSALYLCASRTETTYEQYFGPGTRLTVT.

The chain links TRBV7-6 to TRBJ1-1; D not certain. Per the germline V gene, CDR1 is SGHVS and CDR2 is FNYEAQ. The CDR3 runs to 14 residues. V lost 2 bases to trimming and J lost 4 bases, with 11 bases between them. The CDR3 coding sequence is TGTGCCAGCAGCTTAAAAATGGGAAGCACTGAAGCTTTCTTT. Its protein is CASSLKMGSTEAFF.